This section outlines one TCR beta chain sequence together with its context. Deletions cut 2 bases from V and 5 bases from J, with 17 bases between. CDR1 is SGHRS and CDR2 is YFSETQ in the germline V gene. CDR3 length: 15 amino acids. This record belongs to a study of cytomegalovirus exposure and HLA in healthy donors. The PCR was carried out with 60 Vbeta primers and 13 Jbeta primers. This table comes from immunoSEQ multiplex PCR, and its TCRdb copy is limited to in-frame clones, with some not included. Of about 200,000 clones listed, more than 60% are singletons. This sequence was found in a girl aged 2 to 10 in good health and CMV-seronegative. Sequencing input: PBMCs. The rearrangement uses TRBV5-1 and TRBJ2-7; D is possibly TRBD1 (6 bases). The CDR3 is CASSFIGSGANEQYF. The CDR3 nucleotides read TGCGCCAGCAGCTTCATAGGTTCAGGGGCCAACGAGCAGTACTTC.